This TCR beta chain was found in a study of T cells in Graves' hyperthyroidism and ophthalmopathy. Not enrolled were patients with uncontrolled infection, other autoimmune disease, pregnancy or lactation. The diagnoses drew upon clinical symptoms, serum thyroxine and TRAb, thyroid ultrasound and orbital computed tomography. TCR beta CDR3 sequences were amplified from RNA transcripts. During a first-round RT-PCR of the TCR CDR3, the HTBI primer set was used. TCRdb itself ran the multiplex PCR reads through MiXCR, one entry per CDR3 protein. The table records roughly 570,000 distinct CDR3 sequences, roughly 46% of them present only once. This CDR3 is built from 15 residues. On this clonotype: A read error may account for a junction end that differs from germline.

Sequenced sample: peripheral blood or thyroid tissue (not recorded which). This clonotype was sampled from an adult woman with Graves' disease, either hyperthyroidism or ophthalmopathy (not recorded which). This sequence joins TRBV12-3 or TRBV12-4 and TRBJ1-1, with 9 positions matching TRBD1. The CDR3 loop reads CAGSPGTGMNTEAFF. CDR3 nucleotide sequence: TGTGCCGGCAGTCCCGGGACAGGGATGAACACTGAGGCTTTCTTT.